The clone carrying this T cell receptor (beta chain) has a handful of counts. Its antigen remains unidentified. The sample is drawn from a study of long-term antiretroviral therapy in people with HIV. General observations from the study: Dating from 2004 to 2017, the blood was possibly obtained under older ART regimens. Diversity rose after ART but stayed below transplant donor controls.

Runs used v3.0 of the immunoSEQ assay and were done at survey level. Here immunoSEQ multiplex PCR was the method, and the copy in TCRdb shows in-frame clones only, minus some. This sample yields over 30,000 clones, of which around 79% are seen a single time; 5.5% to 7.5% belongs to the top ten. From germline, CDR1 is SGHDT and CDR2 YYEEEE. V dropped 0 bases and J dropped 0 bases, with 10 bases sitting between them. The CDR3 is 15 residues long. Treatment for all HIV-infected participants took place in the United States. Specimens carried about 0.9-11 million cryopreserved PBMC before DNA extraction. This chain joins TRBV5-6 and TRBJ2-7; D might be TRBD1 or TRBD2, each matching 5 bases. The clonotype was recovered from a man aged 18 to 30 with HIV. The sequences come from unsorted PBMCs, collected 0.6 years after starting antiretroviral therapy. The CDR3 loop reads CASSLVGRTSYEQYF. DNA for the CDR3: TGTGCCAGCAGCTTGGTGGGACGGACCTCCTACGAGCAGTACTTC.